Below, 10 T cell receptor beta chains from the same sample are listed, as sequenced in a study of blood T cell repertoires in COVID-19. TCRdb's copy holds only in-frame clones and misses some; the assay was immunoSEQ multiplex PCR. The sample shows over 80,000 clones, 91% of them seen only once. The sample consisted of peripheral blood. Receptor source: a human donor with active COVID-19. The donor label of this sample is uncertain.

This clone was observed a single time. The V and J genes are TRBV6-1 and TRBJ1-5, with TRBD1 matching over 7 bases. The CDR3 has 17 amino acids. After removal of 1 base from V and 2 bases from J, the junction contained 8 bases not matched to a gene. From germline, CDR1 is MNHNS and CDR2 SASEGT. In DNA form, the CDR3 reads TGTGCCAGCAGTGAAGGGCCCTACAGGGGCGGCAATCAGCCCCAGCATTTT. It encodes CASSEGPYRGGNQPQHF.

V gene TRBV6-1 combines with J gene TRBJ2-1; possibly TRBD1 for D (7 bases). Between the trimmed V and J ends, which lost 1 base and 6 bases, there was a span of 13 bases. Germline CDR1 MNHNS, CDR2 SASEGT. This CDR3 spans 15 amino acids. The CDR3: CASSEVRQGGNEQFF. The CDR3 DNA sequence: TGTGCCAGCAGTGAAGTTCGACAGGGAGGCAATGAGCAGTTCTTC.

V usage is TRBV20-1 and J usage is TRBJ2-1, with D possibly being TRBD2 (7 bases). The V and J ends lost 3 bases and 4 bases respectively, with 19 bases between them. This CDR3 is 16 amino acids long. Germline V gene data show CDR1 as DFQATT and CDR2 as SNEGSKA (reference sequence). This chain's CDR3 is CSASISRGGAYNEQFF. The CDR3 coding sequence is TGCAGTGCTAGTATATCAAGGGGGGGCGCTTACAATGAGCAGTTCTTC.

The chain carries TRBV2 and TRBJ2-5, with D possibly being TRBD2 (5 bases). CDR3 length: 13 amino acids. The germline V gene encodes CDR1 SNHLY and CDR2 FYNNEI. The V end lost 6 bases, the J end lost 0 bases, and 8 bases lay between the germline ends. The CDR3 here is CASREEYQETQYF. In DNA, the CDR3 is TGTGCCAGCAGGGAGGAGTACCAAGAGACCCAGTACTTC. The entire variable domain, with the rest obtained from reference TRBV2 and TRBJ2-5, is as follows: EPEVTQTPSHQVTQMGQEVILRCVPISNHLYFYWYRQILGQKVEFLVSFYNNEISEKSEIFDDQFSVERPDGSNFTLKIRSTKLEDSAMYFCASREEYQETQYFGPGTRLLVL.

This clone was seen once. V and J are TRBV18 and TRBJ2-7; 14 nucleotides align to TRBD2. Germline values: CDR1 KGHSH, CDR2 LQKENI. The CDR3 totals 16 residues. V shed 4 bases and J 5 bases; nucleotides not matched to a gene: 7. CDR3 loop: CASSLLGLAGANEQYF. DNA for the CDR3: TGTGCCAGCTCACTACTGGGACTAGCGGGGGCTAACGAGCAGTACTTC.

The DNA of the CDR3 is TGTGCCAGCATTCAAAGCGAGACTAGCACAGATACGCAGTATTTT. This encodes CASIQSETSTDTQYF. The chain is built from TRBV28 and TRBJ2-3; D not certain. The germline V gene encodes CDR1 MDHEN and CDR2 SYDVKM. V was trimmed by 7 bases and J by 0 bases, leaving 14 bases between them. The CDR3 length is 15 residues.

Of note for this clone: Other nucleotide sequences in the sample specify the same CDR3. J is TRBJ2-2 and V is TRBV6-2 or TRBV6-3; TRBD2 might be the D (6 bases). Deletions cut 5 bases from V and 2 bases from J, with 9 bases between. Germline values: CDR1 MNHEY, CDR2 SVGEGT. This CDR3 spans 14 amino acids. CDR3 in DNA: TGTGCCAGCAGTAGCGGGCGTAACACCGGGGAGCTGTTTTTT. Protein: CASSSGRNTGELFF.

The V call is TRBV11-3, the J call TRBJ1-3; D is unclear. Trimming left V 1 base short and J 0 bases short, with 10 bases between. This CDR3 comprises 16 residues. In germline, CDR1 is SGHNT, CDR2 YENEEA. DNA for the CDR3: TGTGCCAGCAGCTTAGGGACTGCCAGCTCTGGAAACACCATATATTTT. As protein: CASSLGTASSGNTIYF.

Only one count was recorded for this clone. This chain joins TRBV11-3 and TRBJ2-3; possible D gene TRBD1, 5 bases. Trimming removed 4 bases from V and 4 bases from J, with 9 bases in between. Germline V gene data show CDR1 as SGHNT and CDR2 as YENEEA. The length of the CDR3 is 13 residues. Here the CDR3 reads CASSWTRADTQYF. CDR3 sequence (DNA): TGTGCCAGCAGCTGGACAAGGGCAGATACGCAGTATTTT.

The CDR3 is CASSDSRGGYNEQFF. The DNA for the CDR3 is TGTGCCAGCAGTGACTCGCGGGGGGGTTACAATGAGCAGTTCTTC. This chain joins TRBV6-4 and TRBJ2-1; 9 nucleotides match TRBD2. CDR1 is MRHNA, CDR2 SNTAGT, per germline. Germline trimming cut 0 bases from V and 4 bases from J; bases unmatched to any gene: 1. This CDR3 spans 15 amino acids.